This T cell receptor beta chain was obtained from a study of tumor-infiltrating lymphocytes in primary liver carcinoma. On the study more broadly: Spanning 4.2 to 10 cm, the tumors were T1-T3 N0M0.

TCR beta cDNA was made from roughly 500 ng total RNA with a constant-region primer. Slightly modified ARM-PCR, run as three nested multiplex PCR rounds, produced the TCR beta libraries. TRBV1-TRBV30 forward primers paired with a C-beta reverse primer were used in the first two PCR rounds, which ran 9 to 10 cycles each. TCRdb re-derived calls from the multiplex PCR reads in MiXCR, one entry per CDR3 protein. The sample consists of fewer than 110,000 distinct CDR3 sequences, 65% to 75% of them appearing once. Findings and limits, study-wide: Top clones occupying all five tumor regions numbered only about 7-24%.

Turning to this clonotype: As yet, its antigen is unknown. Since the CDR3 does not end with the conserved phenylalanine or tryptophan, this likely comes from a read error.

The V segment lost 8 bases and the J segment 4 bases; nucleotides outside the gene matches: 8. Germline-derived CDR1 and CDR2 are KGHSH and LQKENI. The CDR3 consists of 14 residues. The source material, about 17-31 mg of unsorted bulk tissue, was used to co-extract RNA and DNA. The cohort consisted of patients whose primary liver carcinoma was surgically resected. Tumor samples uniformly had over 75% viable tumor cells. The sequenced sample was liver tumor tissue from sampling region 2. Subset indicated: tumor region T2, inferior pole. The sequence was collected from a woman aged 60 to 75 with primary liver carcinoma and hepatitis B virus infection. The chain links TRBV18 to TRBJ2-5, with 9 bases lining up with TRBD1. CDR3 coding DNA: TGTGCCAGCCTAAACAGGGGGCGCGGAGAGACCCAGTACCTC. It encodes CASLNRGRGETQYL.